The 5 T cell receptor beta chains below were found in one sample sequenced in a study of T cell repertoires in cytomegalovirus infection. What these receptors recognize is not known. TCRdb used MiXCR to reprocess the reads, holding one entry per CDR3 protein. Seen here are some 500,000 distinct CDR3 sequences, about 33% observed once, and the top ten hold roughly 15%. This material consisted of cultured PBMCs, taken from culture after CMV antigen stimulation. The receptors were gathered from a human donor in good health (CMV status not recorded). Some clones in this sample may be carry-over from other donors' samples.

The chain joins TRBV10-3 to TRBJ1-3, with no clear D. The germline CDR1 and CDR2 sequences are ENHRY and SYGVKD. The CDR3 sequence is 13 residues long. Deletions cut 2 bases from V and 4 bases from J, with 6 bases between. CDR3 bases: TGTGCCATCAGTGAGCCCCCCGGAAACACCATATATTTT. This encodes CAISEPPGNTIYF.

The gene calls are TRBV4-3 and TRBJ2-7; TRBD1 matches at 9 bases. The CDR3 sequence is 18 residues long. Germline V gene data show CDR1 as LGHNA and CDR2 as YSLEER. The trim removed 2 bases at V and 3 bases at J, leaving 14 bases unmatched. The CDR3 coding sequence is TGCGCCAGCAGCCAAACTCCGGGACAGGGTATAGCTTTCTACGAGCAGTACTTC. Residues: CASSQTPGQGIAFYEQYF.

The V gene is TRBV18, the J gene TRBJ2-1, with 7 nucleotides matching TRBD1. The CDR3 has 11 amino acids. V dropped 3 bases and J dropped 13; count of bases not matched to a gene: 3. Germline values: CDR1 KGHSH, CDR2 LQKENI. The CDR3 nucleotides read TGTGCCAGCTCACCGACAGGGTATCAGTTCTTC. Its translation is CASSPTGYQFF.

The chain carries TRBV29-1 and TRBJ1-4, with 7 positions matching TRBD1. This CDR3 has 13 residues. Germline CDR1 is SQVTM and CDR2 is ANQGSEA. The ends lost 4 bases at V and 8 bases at J; junction bases unmatched: 7. DNA for the CDR3: TGCAGCGTTGTGGACAGGAACGTGGAAAAACTGTTTTTT. Translating it yields CSVVDRNVEKLFF.

This clonotype was picked up many times. This chain joins TRBV20-1 and TRBJ1-6; D is unresolved. V was clipped by 0 bases and J by 5 bases, with 11 bases between them. CDR1 DFQATT and CDR2 SNEGSKA come from the germline V gene (reference sequence). CDR3 size: 15 residues. The CDR3 loop is CSARDLSGDNSPLHF. The CDR3 bases are TGCAGTGCTAGAGACCTCAGCGGTGATAATTCACCCCTCCACTTT.